The 28 T cell receptor beta chains reported below all come from one sample, sequenced in a study of vaccination and CD4 T cells after COVID-19. Treatment in this sample: approximately 10-day PBMC culture with coronavirus spike peptide pools or control peptides (ViraFEST assay). CD4+ T cells that had been cultured provided DNA sequenced with the Oncomine TCR Beta short-read assay. TCRdb itself ran the PCR reads through MiXCR, one entry per CDR3 protein. Of about 18,000 distinct CDR3 sequences in the sample, around half were seen once. Their specific antigens are unknown. Sequences were obtained from CD4+ T cells from blood, cultured in vitro. These receptors all come from a human donor who had recovered from COVID-19.

The chain has TRBV6-5 and TRBJ2-2; D is ambiguous. Germline V gives CDR1 MNHEY, CDR2 SVGAGI. The V and J ends lost 4 bases and 4 bases respectively, with 7 bases between them. CDR3 length: 13 amino acids. The CDR3 spells CASSSRSTGELFF. CDR3 DNA: TGTGCCAGCAGTTCGCGGTCCACCGGGGAGCTGTTTTTT.

This clonotype has only a few counts. The chain has TRBV20-1 and TRBJ2-3; D is ambiguous. Trimming stripped 6 bases from V and 3 bases from J, with 16 bases between. The germline gives CDR1 DFQATT, CDR2 SNEGSKA (reference sequence). This CDR3 is 14 amino acids long. The DNA for the CDR3 is TGCAGTGCCCCCCCCTATCGGAATACAGATACGCAGTATTTT. As protein: CSAPPYRNTDTQYF.

This clonotype came up once. Here the CDR3 reads CASSSTGDEKLFF. CDR3 nucleotides: TGTGCCAGTAGCTCTACAGGGGATGAAAAACTGTTTTTT. The V gene is TRBV19, the J gene TRBJ1-4; 7 bases align to TRBD1. Germline values: CDR1 LNHDA, CDR2 SQIVND (reference sequence). J lost 6 bases, V lost 6 bases, and 4 bases had no gene match. This CDR3 has 13 amino acids.

V gene TRBV28 combines with J gene TRBJ2-7; TRBD1 or TRBD2 may be the D gene (6 bases each). V was clipped by 4 bases and J by 2 bases, with 15 bases between them. Germline CDR1 reads MDHEN; CDR2 reads SYDVKM. This CDR3 region has 15 residues. The CDR3, as DNA: TGTGCCAGCAGTTCGGGGGCAGGCGTTCCCTACGAGCAGTACTTC. Protein sequence: CASSSGAGVPYEQYF.

The rearrangement joins TRBV30 to TRBJ2-7, with TRBD1 matching over 11 bases. CDR3 length equals 14 residues. CDR1 GTSNPN and CDR2 SVGIG come from the germline V gene (reference sequence). Unmatched junction bases numbered 7, after V lost 4 bases and J lost 5 bases. CDR3 nucleotides: TGTGCCTGGAATCCGGACAGGGGGCTACACGAGCAGTACTTC. Its protein product is CAWNPDRGLHEQYF.

J is TRBJ1-1 and V is TRBV7-9; TRBD1 agrees at 8 bases. The CDR3 is 15 residues long. V lost 4 bases, J lost 6 bases, and 10 bases stayed unmatched. CDR1 is SEHNR and CDR2 is FQNEAQ in the germline V gene (reference sequence). The CDR3, as DNA: TGTGCCAGCAGCTCCCCGGCGACAGGGGTGGCTGAAGCTTTCTTT. Its protein product is CASSSPATGVAEAFF.

The chain uses TRBV6-5 and TRBJ1-1; D perhaps matches TRBD1 (6 bases). Germline CDR1 is MNHEY and CDR2 is SVGAGI. This CDR3 region has 15 residues. V was shortened by 0 bases and J by 5 bases, with 13 bases between the two germline ends. The CDR3 DNA is TGTGCCAGCAGTTACTCGAGGGGGTTTTGGACTGAAGCTTTCTTT. Translation: CASSYSRGFWTEAFF.

A few counts support this clonotype. The V and J genes are TRBV7-9 and TRBJ2-7; D unresolved. This CDR3 is built from 15 residues. The germline gives CDR1 SEHNR, CDR2 FQNEAQ (reference sequence). V dropped 2 bases and J dropped 0 bases, with 11 bases sitting between them. The CDR3 protein is CASSLPKSPSYEQYF. CDR3 coding DNA: TGTGCCAGCAGCTTACCCAAGAGTCCCTCCTACGAGCAGTACTTC.

V usage is TRBV6-5 and J usage is TRBJ1-2; 8 bases map to TRBD1. Trimming removed 4 bases from V and 5 bases from J; junction bases left unmatched: 15. Germline CDR1 and CDR2: MNHEY and SVGAGI. CDR3 length: 17 residues. In DNA, the CDR3 is TGTGCCAGCAGTTCACAGGGGGAGGGTATCACTCGATATGGCTACACCTTC. This sequence encodes CASSSQGEGITRYGYTF.

The CDR3 coding sequence is TGTGCCACCAGCAGAACCCCGGGACTAGCCTACAATGAGCAGTTCTTC. Protein sequence: CATSRTPGLAYNEQFF. The rearrangement joins TRBV15 to TRBJ2-1; TRBD2 aligns across 8 bases. This CDR3 has 16 residues. V shed 2 bases and J 2 bases; nucleotides not matched to a gene: 5. CDR1 is LNHNV and CDR2 is YYDKDF in the germline V gene (reference sequence). Using reference TRBV15 and TRBJ2-1 for the parts outside the CDR3, the full variable domain is DAMVIQNPRYQVTQFGKPVTLSCSQTLNHNVMYWYQQKSSQAPKLLFHYYDKDFNNEADTPDNFQSRRPNTSFCFLDIRSPGLGDTAMYLCATSRTPGLAYNEQFFGPGTRLTVL.

This chain links TRBV28 with TRBJ1-1, with 9 nucleotides matching TRBD1. The germline CDR1 and CDR2 sequences are MDHEN and SYDVKM. V lost 2 bases to trimming and J lost 4 bases; unmatched junction nucleotides: 11. This CDR3 has 17 residues. The DNA for the CDR3 is TGTGCCAGCAGTTTAATCGGGACAGGGAGGTCGGGCACTGAAGCTTTCTTT. Its translation: CASSLIGTGRSGTEAFF.

This clonotype was seen once. The chain combines TRBV7-2 with TRBJ2-2; unclear D gene. V gave up 3 bases and J gave up 6 bases, with 8 bases separating them. Per the germline V gene, CDR1 is SGHTA and CDR2 is FQGNSA. The CDR3 is 13 residues long. The CDR3 is CASSFHRAGELFF. Written as DNA, the CDR3 is TGTGCCAGCAGCTTTCATAGGGCCGGGGAGCTGTTTTTT.

This sequence joins TRBV19 and TRBJ1-5, with D possibly being TRBD1 (5 bases). Trimming took off 6 bases at V and 2 bases at J, with 14 bases between the two ends. This CDR3 is built from 15 residues. CDR1 is LNHDA and CDR2 is SQIVND in the germline V gene (reference sequence). The CDR3 bases are TGTGCCAGTAGGCCCCGGGGCAACGGCAATCAGCCCCAGCATTTT. Protein: CASRPRGNGNQPQHF.

CDR3 coding DNA: TGTGCCAGTAGGGGAGGATACGGAGGAGAGAACACTGAAGCTTTCTTT. Translated, it gives CASRGGYGGENTEAFF. The V and J genes are TRBV2 and TRBJ1-1; a possible D gene is TRBD1 (5 bases). V lost 9 bases and J lost 1, with 21 bases in between. In germline, CDR1 is SNHLY, CDR2 FYNNEI. The CDR3 is made up of 16 amino acids.

This clonotype was found a few times. The rearrangement joins TRBV12-3 or TRBV12-4 to TRBJ1-6; D is ambiguous. This CDR3 contains 13 residues. V dropped 7 bases and J dropped 7 bases, with 11 bases sitting between them. CDR3 region: CASTGRGNSPLHF. Here the CDR3 DNA reads TGTGCCAGCACAGGACGGGGAAATTCACCCCTCCACTTT.

The gene calls are TRBV11-3 and TRBJ2-3; TRBD1 aligns across 7 bases. With V trimmed by 3 bases and J by 0 bases, 3 bases remained unmatched. Germline loops: CDR1 SGHNT, CDR2 YENEEA. This CDR3 is 15 amino acids long. CDR3 in DNA: TGTGCCAGCAGCTTGGACAGGCTGAGCACAGATACGCAGTATTTT. Translated, it gives CASSLDRLSTDTQYF.

This chain links TRBV28 with TRBJ1-5; D gene ambiguous. The CDR3 contains 14 residues. Germline V gene data show CDR1 as MDHEN and CDR2 as SYDVKM. V lost 3 bases and J lost 3, with 9 bases in between. In nucleotides, the CDR3 is TGTGCCAGCAGTTTTTTAGCCTTCAATCAGCCCCAGCATTTT. It encodes CASSFLAFNQPQHF.

The CDR3 DNA reads as TGTGCCAGCAGTTACGCCCGGGACAGGGTGAGAAAAGAGACCCAGTACTTC. This encodes CASSYARDRVRKETQYF. The chain couples TRBV6-2 or TRBV6-3 to TRBJ2-5; 9 nucleotides agree with TRBD1. The CDR3 contains 17 residues. Germline values: CDR1 MNHEY, CDR2 SVGEGT. Trimming at V came to 2 bases and at J to 3 bases, leaving 10 bases not matched to a gene.

The chain recombines TRBV7-2 with TRBJ1-5; D gene ambiguous. The length of the CDR3 is 13 residues. The germline gives CDR1 SGHTA, CDR2 FQGNSA. Trimming shortened V by 4 bases and J by 5 bases, and 9 bases separated the two germline ends. As DNA, the CDR3 is TGTGCCAGCAGCTCCACACCCGATCAGCCCCAGCATTTT. Its protein product is CASSSTPDQPQHF.

The chain is built from TRBV6-5 and TRBJ2-1, with D unclear. The germline V gene has CDR1 MNHEY and CDR2 SVGAGI. V gave up 4 bases and J gave up 3 bases, with 7 bases separating them. CDR3 length: 13 amino acids. The CDR3 DNA follows: TGTGCCAGCAGTTCTTTAGGCTACAATGAGCAGTTCTTC. Translated, it gives CASSSLGYNEQFF.

CDR3 sequence (DNA): TGTGCCAGCAGTTTTCGGCCAGCGGGAGTCACCGGGGAGCTGTTTTTT. Its translation: CASSFRPAGVTGELFF. The gene calls are TRBV12-3 or TRBV12-4 and TRBJ2-2, with 8 bases identical to TRBD2. CDR3 length: 16 residues. Trimming removed 3 bases from V and 4 bases from J; junction bases left unmatched: 7.

The chain employs TRBV20-1 and TRBJ1-1; tentatively, D is TRBD1 (6 bases). The V and J ends lost 0 bases and 0 bases respectively, with 14 bases between them. The CDR3 consists of 16 residues. From germline, CDR1 is DFQATT and CDR2 SNEGSKA (reference sequence). The CDR3 DNA is TGCAGTGCTAGAGATGGCGGCAGGGGCATGAACACTGAAGCTTTCTTT. It yields the protein CSARDGGRGMNTEAFF.

This clonotype has only a few counts. The V call is TRBV6-1, the J call TRBJ2-2; perhaps D is TRBD1 or TRBD2 (5 bases each). V dropped 5 bases and J dropped 2 bases, with 15 bases sitting between them. The CDR3 spans 16 residues. CDR1 and CDR2 from the germline V gene are MNHNS and SASEGT. The CDR3 DNA is TGTGCCAGCAGTCCGGGGCACCCACCCAACACCGGGGAGCTGTTTTTT. This codes for CASSPGHPPNTGELFF.

This clonotype is termed large. The chain couples TRBV27 to TRBJ1-5; no clear D. Germline assignment: CDR1 MNHEY and CDR2 SMNVEV (reference sequence). V gave up 5 bases and J gave up 3 bases, with 20 bases separating them. This CDR3 is 17 amino acids long. CDR3 coding DNA: TGTGCCAGCAGTCGGAGGATCCCCCGGGTCTTCAATCAGCCCCAGCATTTT. Its translation: CASSRRIPRVFNQPQHF.

The chain uses TRBV20-1 and TRBJ2-3, with TRBD2 identical over 10 bases. Germline CDR1 is DFQATT and CDR2 is SNEGSKA (reference sequence). The ends lost 6 bases at V and 4 bases at J; junction bases unmatched: 7. The CDR3 totals 14 residues. The CDR3 reads CSARLAGGADTQYF. Here the CDR3 DNA reads TGCAGTGCAAGATTAGCGGGGGGTGCAGATACGCAGTATTTT.

The rearrangement joins TRBV6-2 or TRBV6-3 to TRBJ2-7, with unresolved D. The CDR3 extends over 11 amino acids. Germline lookup yields CDR1 MNHEY and CDR2 SVGEGT. The V and J ends lost 2 bases and 7 bases respectively, with 6 bases between them. CDR3 nucleotides: TGTGCCAGCAGTTACCCTAAAGAGCAGTACTTC. Protein: CASSYPKEQYF.

The chain couples TRBV12-5 to TRBJ1-1; no reliable D call. The ends were cut back, 1 base at V and 1 base at J, with 7 bases in the middle. CDR1 is LGHNT and CDR2 is FRNRAP in the germline V gene. This CDR3 is 14 amino acids long. The CDR3 is CASGLGEQNTEAFF. CDR3 bases: TGTGCTAGTGGTTTGGGAGAGCAGAACACTGAAGCTTTCTTT.

The rearrangement uses TRBV7-8 and TRBJ2-7; D perhaps matches TRBD2 (6 bases). The CDR3 extends over 16 amino acids. CDR1 and CDR2 (germline): SGHVS, FQNEAQ. The V gene lost 2 bases and the J gene lost 0 bases, with 14 bases spanning the gap. The CDR3 reads CASSLFLDGSSYEQYF. CDR3 nucleotides: TGTGCCAGCAGCTTATTTTTGGACGGGAGCTCCTACGAGCAGTACTTC.